These T cell receptor beta chains were read from a single sample in a study of shared clonotypes between healthy human individuals. The repertoire was sequenced with immunoSEQ multiplex PCR; TCRdb's copy has only in-frame clones and lacks some. Of about 680,000 clones listed, about 80% are singletons. Specimen: memory CD4+ T cells sorted from blood. Receptors were obtained from a woman aged 25 to 39 in good health. CDR3s include the opening cysteine and the closing phenylalanine or tryptophan. The D gene is left open where the match is weak. Part of the rows lack a size; the others show once, few, many or a class for expanded clones.

V gene: TRBV27
D gene: -
clone size: -
J gene: TRBJ2-5
CDR3 DNA: TGTGCCAGCAGTCCTATAGGGGGAGGAGAGACCCAGTACTTC
CDR3 protein: CASSPIGGGETQYF

V gene: TRBV5-1
D gene: TRBD2
clone size: -
J gene: TRBJ2-7
CDR3 DNA: TGCGCCAGCAGCTTGGATAGCGGGAGCTCCCTGGAGCAGTACTTC
CDR3 protein: CASSLDSGSSLEQYF

V gene: TRBV4-1
D gene: -
clone size: -
J gene: TRBJ1-5
CDR3 DNA: TGCGCCAGCAGCCAAGAGGAGGGATATGGCAATCAGCCCCAGCATTTT
CDR3 protein: CASSQEEGYGNQPQHF

V gene: TRBV27
D gene: -
clone size: once
J gene: TRBJ1-2
CDR3 DNA: TGTGCCAGCAGTTTAGGGGCAGGGAATGAGCAGGGCTACACCTTC
CDR3 protein: CASSLGAGNEQGYTF

V gene: TRBV25-1
D gene: TRBD1
clone size: -
J gene: TRBJ2-7
CDR3 DNA: TGTGCCAGCAGTGAATCCGGACAGGGGAAATACGAGCAGTACTTC
CDR3 protein: CASSESGQGKYEQYF

V gene: TRBV11-2
D gene: -
clone size: -
J gene: TRBJ2-3
CDR3 DNA: TGTGCCAGCAGCTGGACTCTGGGGGCGCGGGATACGCAGTATTTT
CDR3 protein: CASSWTLGARDTQYF

V gene: TRBV5-1
D gene: -
clone size: -
J gene: TRBJ2-5
CDR3 DNA: TGCGCCAGCAAAAGGCAGCAAGAGACCCAGTACTTC
CDR3 protein: CASKRQQETQYF

V gene: TRBV19
D gene: -
clone size: few
J gene: TRBJ1-1
CDR3 DNA: TGTGCCAGTAGTATGGCGGAGCGGACTGAAGCTTTCTTT
CDR3 protein: CASSMAERTEAFF

V gene: TRBV6-1
D gene: -
clone size: -
J gene: TRBJ1-5
CDR3 DNA: TGTGCCAGCATTGAAGGGGGGAGCAATCAGCCCCAGCATTTT
CDR3 protein: CASIEGGSNQPQHF

V gene: TRBV5-1
D gene: -
clone size: once
J gene: TRBJ2-7
CDR3 DNA: TGCGCCAGCAGATCCAACTGGGACGAGCAGTACTTC
CDR3 protein: CASRSNWDEQYF

V gene: TRBV18
D gene: TRBD1
clone size: -
J gene: TRBJ1-1
CDR3 DNA: TGTGCCAGCTCATCACAACAGGGGTCGGACACTGAAGCTTTCTTT
CDR3 protein: CASSSQQGSDTEAFF

V gene: TRBV5-5
D gene: -
clone size: -
J gene: TRBJ2-7
CDR3 DNA: TGTGCCAGCAGCTTCAATAGGGCCAGCTCCTACGAGCAGTACTTC
CDR3 protein: CASSFNRASSYEQYF

V gene: TRBV29-1
D gene: -
clone size: -
J gene: TRBJ2-5
CDR3 DNA: TGCAGCGTGGTGGGACTCGCGGAGACCCAGTACTTC
CDR3 protein: CSVVGLAETQYF

V gene: TRBV19
D gene: -
clone size: once
J gene: TRBJ1-2
CDR3 DNA: TGTGCCAGTAGTAAAACCCAAGACAGCGGGGAGATGGGCTACACCTTC
CDR3 protein: CASSKTQDSGEMGYTF